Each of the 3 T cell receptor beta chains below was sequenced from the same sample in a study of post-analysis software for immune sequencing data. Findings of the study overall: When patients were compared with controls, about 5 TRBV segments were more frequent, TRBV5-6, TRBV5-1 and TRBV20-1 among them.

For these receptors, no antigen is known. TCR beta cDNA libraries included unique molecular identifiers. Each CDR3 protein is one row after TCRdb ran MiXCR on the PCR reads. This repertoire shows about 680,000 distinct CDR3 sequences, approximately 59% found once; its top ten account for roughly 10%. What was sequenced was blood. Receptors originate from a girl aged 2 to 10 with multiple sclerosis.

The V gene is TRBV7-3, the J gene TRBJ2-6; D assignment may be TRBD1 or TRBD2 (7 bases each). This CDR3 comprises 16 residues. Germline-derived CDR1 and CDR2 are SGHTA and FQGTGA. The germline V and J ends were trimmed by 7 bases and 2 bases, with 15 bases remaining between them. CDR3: CASTQGGWTGANVLTF. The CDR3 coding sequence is TGTGCCAGCACCCAGGGGGGGTGGACTGGGGCCAACGTCCTGACTTTC.

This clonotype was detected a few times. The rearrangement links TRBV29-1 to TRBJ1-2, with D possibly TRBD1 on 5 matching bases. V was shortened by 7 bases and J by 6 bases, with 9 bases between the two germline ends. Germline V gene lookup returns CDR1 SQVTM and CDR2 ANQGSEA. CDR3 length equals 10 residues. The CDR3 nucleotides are TGCAGCGCCAGGGATCATGGCTACACCTTC. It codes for CSARDHGYTF.

CDR3 residues: CASSMADGYGYTF. The CDR3 DNA reads TGTGCCAGCAGCATGGCGGACGGCTATGGCTACACCTTC. V and J are TRBV6-1 and TRBJ1-2; the D is unclear. This CDR3 has 13 amino acids. Germline assignment: CDR1 MNHNS and CDR2 SASEGT. V was trimmed by 6 bases and J by 4 bases, leaving 12 bases between them.